One and the same sample provided the 12 T cell receptor beta chains below, sequenced in a study of beta chain features in type 1 diabetes. Every isolated RNA sample was fully reverse transcribed, so sequencing captured expressed TCRB transcripts. Sequencing used immunoSEQ multiplex PCR; TCRdb keeps in-frame clones, though not all of them. The sample consists of about 360,000 clones, roughly 12% of them appearing once. Sequenced sample: naive CD4+ T cells from blood. These receptors all stem from a man aged 18 to 30 in good health.

The chain couples TRBV28 to TRBJ2-1, with 12 bases aligning to TRBD2. After removal of 8 bases from V and 8 bases from J, the junction contained 7 bases not matched to a gene. CDR1 is MDHEN and CDR2 is SYDVKM in the germline V gene. The CDR3 is 14 residues long. The CDR3 loop is CASASGGAIDEQFF. DNA for the CDR3: TGTGCCAGCGCTAGCGGGGGGGCCATAGATGAGCAGTTCTTC.

This clone has more than one count but fewer than ten. This same CDR3 is encoded by further DNA sequences in the sample. The V and J genes are TRBV5-1 and TRBJ2-5, with D perhaps matching TRBD2 (5 bases). The germline V and J ends were trimmed by 4 bases and 4 bases, with 5 bases remaining between them. This CDR3 spans 11 amino acids. Germline V lookup: CDR1 SGHRS, CDR2 YFSETQ. CDR3 loop: CASSGGETQYF. The DNA for the CDR3 is TGCGCCAGCAGCGGAGGAGAGACCCAGTACTTC.

J is TRBJ1-6 and V is TRBV30; D is ambiguous. CDR1 is GTSNPN and CDR2 is SVGIG in the germline V gene (reference sequence). There are 14 residues in the CDR3. Trimming cost V 3 bases and J 7 bases, with 13 bases left between them. This chain's CDR3 is CAWSLVDGNSPLHF. CDR3 nucleotide sequence: TGTGCCTGGAGCCTCGTTGACGGGAATTCACCCCTCCACTTT.

This clone was recorded a few times. This chain links TRBV7-3 with TRBJ2-1; 10 bases match TRBD1. The CDR3 runs to 15 residues. CDR1 and CDR2 (germline): SGHTA, FQGTGA. V was clipped by 5 bases and J by 4 bases; unmatched bases: 5. The CDR3 DNA sequence: TGTGCCAGCAGCCCGGGACAGGGGATATACAATGAGCAGTTCTTC. It specifies CASSPGQGIYNEQFF.

Ten or more counts support this clone. V and J are TRBV29-1 and TRBJ2-6, with 7 bases identical to TRBD1. After removal of 4 bases from V and 3 bases from J, the junction contained 3 bases not matched to a gene. Germline V gene lookup returns CDR1 SQVTM and CDR2 ANQGSEA. This CDR3 is 14 amino acids long. The CDR3 reads CSVGDRLGANVLTF. For the CDR3, the DNA is TGCAGCGTTGGGGACAGACTTGGGGCCAACGTCCTGACTTTC.

The CDR3 DNA is TGTGCCAGCAGACAAAGGTCAGGGGAAGCTTTCTTT. It translates to CASRQRSGEAFF. This chain uses TRBV7-2 with TRBJ1-1; weak D call: TRBD1 (5 bases). Germline V gene data show CDR1 as SGHTA and CDR2 as FQGNSA. Trimming removed 6 bases at V and 8 bases at J, with 13 bases between. This CDR3 has 12 residues. The full variable domain, its missing parts supplied by reference TRBV7-2 and TRBJ1-1, is GAGVSQSPSNKVTEKGKDVELRCDPISGHTALYWYRQSLGQGLEFLIYFQGNSAPDKSGLPSDRFSAERTGGSVSTLTIQRTQQEDSAVYLCASRQRSGEAFFGQGTRLTVV.

This clone was detected only a few times. This chain uses TRBV6-5 with TRBJ2-5; unclear D gene. V lost 4 bases, J lost 5 bases, and 5 bases lay in between. Germline lookup yields CDR1 MNHEY and CDR2 SVGAGI. The length of the CDR3 is 11 residues. For the CDR3, the DNA is TGTGCCAGCAGTTTAGAGGAGACCCAGTACTTC. This codes for CASSLEETQYF.

This clone was observed a single time. V usage is TRBV7-2 and J usage is TRBJ2-3; D is possibly TRBD2 (5 bases). Germline V gene lookup returns CDR1 SGHTA and CDR2 FQGNSA. The length of the CDR3 is 15 residues. V lost 5 bases and J lost 6, with 18 bases in between. The chain's CDR3 is CASSVPGNIRDTQYF. In DNA, the CDR3 is TGTGCCAGCAGCGTTCCGGGGAATATTAGGGATACGCAGTATTTT.

A few counts support this clone. The chain recombines TRBV27 with TRBJ2-4; the D gene is possibly TRBD2 (6 bases). V lost 3 bases, J lost 8 bases, and 11 bases lay in between. The CDR3 has 13 amino acids. Germline CDR1 reads MNHEY; CDR2 reads SMNVEV (reference sequence). This CDR3 reads CASSLRLGDIQYF. The CDR3 region has the DNA TGTGCCAGCAGTTTGAGACTAGGGGACATTCAGTACTTC.

Of note for this clone: One junction end disagrees with the germline gene, perhaps due to a read error. The V call is TRBV6-5, the J call TRBJ2-1, with 9 positions matching TRBD2. This CDR3 contains 14 residues. Germline values: CDR1 MNHEY, CDR2 SVGAGI. Here the CDR3 DNA reads TGTGCCAGCAGCATCCAATTCGGCGGGAGGGGACACGTCTTC. This gives the protein CASSIQFGGRGHVF.

This clone was recorded a few times. V and J are TRBV9 and TRBJ2-7; possibly TRBD2 for D (6 bases). This CDR3 comprises 16 residues. Per germline, CDR1 SGDLS and CDR2 YYNGEE. The ends were cut back, 4 bases at V and 0 bases at J, with 17 bases in the middle. This CDR3 reads CASSPRVAAISYEQYF. The CDR3 region has the DNA TGTGCCAGCAGCCCTCGGGTAGCGGCGATCTCCTACGAGCAGTACTTC.

This clone was observed a handful of times. This sequence joins TRBV18 and TRBJ2-7; 10 bases fit TRBD1. The V gene's germline CDR1 is KGHSH and CDR2 LQKENI. V was pared by 6 bases and J by 5 bases, with 10 bases of the junction left unmatched. There are 15 residues in the CDR3. The CDR3 DNA sequence: TGTGCCAGCTCGCGGACCGGGACAGGGGACCACGAGCAGTACTTC. Translation: CASSRTGTGDHEQYF.